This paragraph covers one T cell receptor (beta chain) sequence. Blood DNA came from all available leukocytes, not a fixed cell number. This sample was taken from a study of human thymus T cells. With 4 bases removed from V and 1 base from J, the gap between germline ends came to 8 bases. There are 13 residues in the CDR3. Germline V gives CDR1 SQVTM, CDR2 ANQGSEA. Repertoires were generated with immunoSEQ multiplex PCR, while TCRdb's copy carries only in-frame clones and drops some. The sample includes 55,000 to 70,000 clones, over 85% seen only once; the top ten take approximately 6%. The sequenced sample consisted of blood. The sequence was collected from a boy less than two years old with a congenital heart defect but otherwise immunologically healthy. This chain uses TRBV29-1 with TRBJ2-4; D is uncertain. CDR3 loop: CSVVSQAKNIQYF. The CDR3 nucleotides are TGCAGCGTTGTCTCTCAGGCCAAAAACATTCAGTACTTC.